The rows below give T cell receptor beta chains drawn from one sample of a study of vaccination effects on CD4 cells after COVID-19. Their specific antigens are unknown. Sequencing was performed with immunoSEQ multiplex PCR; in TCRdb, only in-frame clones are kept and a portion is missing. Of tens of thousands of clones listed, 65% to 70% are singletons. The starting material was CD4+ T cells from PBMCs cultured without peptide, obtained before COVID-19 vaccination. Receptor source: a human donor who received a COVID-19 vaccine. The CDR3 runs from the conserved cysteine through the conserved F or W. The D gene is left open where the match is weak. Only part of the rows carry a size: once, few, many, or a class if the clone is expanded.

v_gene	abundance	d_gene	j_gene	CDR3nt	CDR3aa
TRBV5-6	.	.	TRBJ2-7	TGTGCCAGCAGGGGCACGGGGGCCTACGAGCAGTACTTC	CASRGTGAYEQYF
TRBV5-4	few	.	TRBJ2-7	TGTGCCAGCAGCTTGGTCTCGGGGGCCTCCTACGAGCAGTACTTC	CASSLVSGASYEQYF
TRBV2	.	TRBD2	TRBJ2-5	TGTGCCAGCGGGCCTGGACTAGCGTCAGAGACCCAGTACTTC	CASGPGLASETQYF
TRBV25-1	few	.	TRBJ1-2	TGTGCCAGCAGTGAATCAATAGGGGCGGATGGCTACACCTTC	CASSESIGADGYTF
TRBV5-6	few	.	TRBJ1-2	TGTGCCAGCAGCTTGAATGATTATGGCTACACCTTC	CASSLNDYGYTF
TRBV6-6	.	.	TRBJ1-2	TGTGCCAGCAGTTACTCGGCCCCTCCCTATGGCTACACCTTC	CASSYSAPPYGYTF
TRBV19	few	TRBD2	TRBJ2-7	TGTGCCAGTACCACGTCGGCTAGCGGGAGGAATGAGCAGTACTTC	CASTTSASGRNEQYF
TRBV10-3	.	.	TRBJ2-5	TGTGCCATCAGTGAGGGGGGGGACAACCAAGAGACCCAGTACTTC	CAISEGGDNQETQYF
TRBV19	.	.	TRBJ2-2	TGTGCCAGTAGTCCTCTTCGGGCGCGCGGAGGGGAGCTGTTTTTT	CASSPLRARGGELFF
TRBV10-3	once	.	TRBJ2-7	TGTGCCATCAGTATAGGGAGCTCCTACGAGCAGTACTTC	CAISIGSSYEQYF
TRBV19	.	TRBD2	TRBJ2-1	TGTGCCAGTAGTATAAGGCTAGCGGGAGGGGCGAATGAGCAGTTCTTC	CASSIRLAGGANEQFF
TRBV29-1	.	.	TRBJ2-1	TGCAGCGTTGCTCGCCAGGAGCAGTTCTTC	CSVARQEQFF
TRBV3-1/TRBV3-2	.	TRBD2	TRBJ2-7	TGTGCCAGCAGCCTGGGGGAGGGAGGCGAGCAGTACTTC	CASSLGEGGEQYF
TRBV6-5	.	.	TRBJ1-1	TGTGCCAGTGGAGGAAGGTGGACGAACACTGAAGCTTTCTTT	CASGGRWTNTEAFF
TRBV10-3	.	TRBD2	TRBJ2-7	TGTGCCATCGCCGCCAGCGGGGCCTACGAGCAGTACTTC	CAIAASGAYEQYF
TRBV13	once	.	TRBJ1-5	TGTGCCAGCAGCTTACGCGGCAATCAGCCCCAGCATTTT	CASSLRGNQPQHF
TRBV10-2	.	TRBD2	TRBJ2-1	TGCGCCAGCACTCCACTAGCGTCTCACAATGAGCAGTTCTTC	CASTPLASHNEQFF
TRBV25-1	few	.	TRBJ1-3	TGTGCCAGCAGTGAATTGGCAGGGGCCAACTCTGGAAACACCATATATTTT	CASSELAGANSGNTIYF
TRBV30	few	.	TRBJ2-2	TGTGCCTGGAGTGTACGCGGGACGAACACCGGGGAGCTGTTTTTT	CAWSVRGTNTGELFF
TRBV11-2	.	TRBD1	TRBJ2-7	TGTGCCAGCAGCTTAGAAGGGACAGGGACCCACGAGCAGTACTTC	CASSLEGTGTHEQYF
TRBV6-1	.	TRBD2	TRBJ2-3	TGTGCCAGCAGTGATAGCGGGGGGAGCACAGATACGCAGTATTTT	CASSDSGGSTDTQYF
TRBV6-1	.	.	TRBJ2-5	TGTGCCAGCAGTGAAAGGGGACTTAAAGAGACCCAGTACTTC	CASSERGLKETQYF
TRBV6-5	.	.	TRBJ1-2	TGTGCCAGCAGCCCCAGGGAGGGCGGCTATGGCTACACCTTC	CASSPREGGYGYTF
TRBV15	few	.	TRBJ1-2	TGTGCCACCAGCGTTCCACAGGGCCTCTATGGCTACACCTTC	CATSVPQGLYGYTF
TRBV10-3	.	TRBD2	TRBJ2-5	TGTGCCATCAGTCTAGCGGGGGGGGCTCAAGAGACCCAGTACTTC	CAISLAGGAQETQYF
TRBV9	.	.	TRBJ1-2	TGTGCCAGCAGCGTAGACGGGAGGGGCAACTATGGCTACACCTTC	CASSVDGRGNYGYTF
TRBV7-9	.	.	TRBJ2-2	TGTGCCGGAAGCAAACAGGGCCAACGCACCGGGGAGCTGTTTTTT	CAGSKQGQRTGELFF
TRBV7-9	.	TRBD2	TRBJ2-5	TGTGCCAGCAGCCCCATCGGACTAGCGGGAGGTGAGACCCAGTACTTC	CASSPIGLAGGETQYF
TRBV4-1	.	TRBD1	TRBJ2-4	TGCGCCAGCAGCCAGGATCCAGGGGGATTACTAGCCAAAAACATTCAGTACTTC	CASSQDPGGLLAKNIQYF
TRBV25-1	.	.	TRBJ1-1	TGTGCCAGCAGTGCGGGGGAAGGGGCTTTCTTT	CASSAGEGAFF
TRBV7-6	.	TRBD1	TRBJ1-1	TGTGCCAGCAGCTTCCTGACCGGGACAGTGAACACTGAAGCTTTCTTT	CASSFLTGTVNTEAFF
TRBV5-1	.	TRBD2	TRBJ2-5	TGCGCCAGCAGTCGGGGGGAGGTGACGGAGACCCAGTACTTC	CASSRGEVTETQYF
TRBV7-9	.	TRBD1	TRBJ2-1	TGTGCCAGCAGCTCCCGGGGGGGGTGGACAGGGGGCAATGAGCAGTTCTTC	CASSSRGGWTGGNEQFF
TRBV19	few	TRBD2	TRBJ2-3	TGTGCCAGTAGTATCGGACTAGCGGGGGGCACAGATACGCAGTATTTT	CASSIGLAGGTDTQYF
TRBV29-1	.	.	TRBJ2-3	TGCAGCGTTGTAGGGTTCGCGTGGACGCAAGATACGCAGTATTTT	CSVVGFAWTQDTQYF
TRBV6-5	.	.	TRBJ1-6	TGTGCCAGCAGTCAGGGGTATTCACCCCTCCACTTT	CASSQGYSPLHF
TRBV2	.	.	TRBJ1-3	TGTGCCAGCAGCGCCGGGTTCTCTGGAAACACCATATATTTT	CASSAGFSGNTIYF
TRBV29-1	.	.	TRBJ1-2	TGCAGCGGCAGGGACGGCAGCTATGGCTACACCTTC	CSGRDGSYGYTF
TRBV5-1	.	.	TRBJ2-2	TGCGCCAGCAGCTTGGGATCAGGGGCCTCCGGGGAGCTGTTTTTT	CASSLGSGASGELFF
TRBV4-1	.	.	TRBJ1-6	TGCGCCAGCAGCCAGTTCCTTGAAGGGGGGCCCGGGGGTTCACCCCTCCACTTT	CASSQFLEGGPGGSPLHF
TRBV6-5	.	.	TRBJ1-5	TGTGCCAGCAGTCCACAAAGCAATCAGCCCCAGCATTTT	CASSPQSNQPQHF
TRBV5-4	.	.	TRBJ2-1	TGTGCCAGCAGCCCCAAAACTAGCAAGCTAAATGAGCAGTTCTTC	CASSPKTSKLNEQFF
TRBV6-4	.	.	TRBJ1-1	TGTGCCAGCAGTGACTCGGAGAACACTGAAGCTTTCTTT	CASSDSENTEAFF
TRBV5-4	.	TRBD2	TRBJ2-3	TGTGCCAGCAGCTTAAGGGCTAGCGGAGATACGCAGTATTTT	CASSLRASGDTQYF
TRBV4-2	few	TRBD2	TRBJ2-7	TGTGCCAGCAGCCGCAGGAATCAGCGGGATTCGTACGAGCAGTACTTC	CASSRRNQRDSYEQYF
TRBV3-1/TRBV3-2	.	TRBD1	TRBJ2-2	TGTGCCAGCAGCCCCCGGGACAGGGGTCCCGGGGAGCTGTTTTTT	CASSPRDRGPGELFF
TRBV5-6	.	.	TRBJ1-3	TGTGCCAGCAGCGTGCGCAGGGCAACGGGAAACACCATATATTTT	CASSVRRATGNTIYF
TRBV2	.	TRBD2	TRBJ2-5	TGTGCCAGCAGTGAAAGGCGGCTAGCGGGGGAGGAGACCCAGTACTTC	CASSERRLAGEETQYF
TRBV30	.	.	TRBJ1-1	TGTGCCTGGAGTGTACGAAGGGGAAAGCCTATGAACACTGAAGCTTTCTTT	CAWSVRRGKPMNTEAFF
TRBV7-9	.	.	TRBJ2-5	TGTGCCAGCAGCTTAGGTAGTCTGGTCTCAGAGACCCAGTACTTC	CASSLGSLVSETQYF
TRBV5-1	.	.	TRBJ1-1	TGCGCCAGCAGACCAACAGGGACCCACACTGAAGCTTTCTTT	CASRPTGTHTEAFF
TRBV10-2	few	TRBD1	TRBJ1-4	TGCGCCAGCAGTGACGTACAGGGGACTAATGAAAAACTGTTTTTT	CASSDVQGTNEKLFF
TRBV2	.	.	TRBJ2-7	TGTGCCAGCAGCAAGGACATAGGCGAGCAGTACTTC	CASSKDIGEQYF
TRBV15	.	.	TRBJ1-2	TGTGCCACCAGCAGAGATAGAGCCTTCTATGGCTACACCTTC	CATSRDRAFYGYTF
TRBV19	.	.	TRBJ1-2	TGTGCCAGTAATTCCCGGTCGGGGTTAAACTATGGCTACACCTTC	CASNSRSGLNYGYTF
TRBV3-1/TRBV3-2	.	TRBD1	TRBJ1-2	TGTGCGGCGCAGGGGGTCCGTGGCTACACCTTC	CAAQGVRGYTF
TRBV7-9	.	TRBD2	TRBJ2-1	TGTGCCAGCAGCTTAGTAGGTGGGAGGGGATCCTACAATGAGCAGTTCTTC	CASSLVGGRGSYNEQFF
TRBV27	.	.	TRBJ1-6	TGTGCCAGCAGTATCCGACATAATTCACCCCTCCACTTT	CASSIRHNSPLHF
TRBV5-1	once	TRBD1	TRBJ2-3	TGCGCCAGCAGCTTGGCGGGACAGGTACAAGATACGCAGTATTTT	CASSLAGQVQDTQYF
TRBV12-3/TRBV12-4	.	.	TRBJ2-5	TGTGCCAGCAGTTTCGTACGTGGGACCCAGTACTTC	CASSFVRGTQYF